The present T cell receptor beta chain was sequenced within a study of cytomegalovirus exposure and HLA in healthy donors (dated by TCRdb to 2016 to 2017). Some background on the complete study: An earlier analysis of several hundred of the donors reported about 250 Gb of sequence data and 117 million unique TCR beta sequences from 150 million to 200 million T cells. In an earlier analysis of 550 to 700 of the donors, high-throughput TCR beta sequencing was used to judge whether each TCR beta V gene segment behaved as functional or pseudogenic. Across around 400 genotyped donors of the cohort, an average of approximately 220,000 unique TCR beta nucleotide sequences per donor were sequenced, and roughly a sixth of those sequences were non-productive. Alongside the repertoire data, information on donor age, sex, ethnicity and CMV serostatus was compiled. The study was designed to test whether signatures of past pathogen exposure could be identified by cataloging public T cell receptors. Both class I and class II loci were covered by HLA typing, at four-digit resolution. Along with the roughly 670-subject first cohort, a separate validation cohort of approximately 110 different subjects was used. Using immunosequencing, the study profiled T cell repertoires from around 670 subjects and related those repertoires to cytomegalovirus serostatus. A later analysis re-examined previously published TCR beta repertoires from 500 to 700 donors and added high-resolution HLA genotyping to investigate patterns of TCR occurrence. Roughly 300 gigabases of sequencing data and approximately 85 million unique TCR sequences were included in an early release covering about 700 HLA-typed donors. All discovery cohort repertoires had been generated using a single sequencing platform. A later genetic analysis used genome-wide SNP genotypes for about three fifths of the 666 donors, treating that subset as a discovery cohort. To predict cytomegalovirus infection status, the study combined high-throughput TCR immunosequencing, statistical association of individual TCRs with disease status, and machine learning. Of the roughly 400 genotyped donors, 81% were placed in the genetic ancestry cluster associated with self-reported Caucasian donors. Typing coverage differed by locus: A, B, C, DRB1 and DQB1 were typed in roughly 620-630 donors, DQA1 in about 560, DPA1 in nearly 610, and DPB1 in 400 to 480. Several DR-DQ haplotypes were treated as single units for association and clustering because of strong linkage in the cohort. In the later analysis, no new phenotypic data were used to find candidate immune exposures; instead, reliance was placed on TCR beta sequences and their occurrence across donors. Overall study outcomes, separate from this receptor: When HLA alleles, especially DR and DQ, strongly co-occurred, attributing TCR associations to individual alleles was difficult. In both the original and validation cohorts, the classifier was reported to diagnose cytomegalovirus status with high specificity and sensitivity. Correlated functional status among segregating V segments might be attributable to linkage disequilibrium, but an unknown experimental factor could not be ruled out. A later genetic analysis reported fewer N-insertions in productive TCRs among donors in an Asian-associated ancestry cluster than the 666-donor mean. Only TCR beta chains were sequenced in this cohort, and the absence of alpha or paired-chain data limited detectable features. Because the 87-base-pair reads could not distinguish some IMGT-functional V segments, including TRBV6-2 and TRBV6-3, those segments were excluded. A later analysis found that most CMV-associated TCR beta chains appeared HLA-restricted, with HLA associations seemingly driven largely by CMV exposure. Because some donors lacked HLA typing at each locus, the association tests relied only on the typed subset. Broadly in line with IMGT annotations, most TCR beta V segments showed up in productive rearrangements about 87% or about 30% of the time in an earlier analysis of 450 to 600 of the donors. It was suggested by the authors that the approach could potentially be generalized to other disease states and immunological phenotypes. A further reported finding was that TCR beta sequences accurately predicted the HLA-A and HLA-B alleles for most subjects in the first cohort. In a later analysis, HLA-associated TCR beta chains were found to be more clonally expanded and to have lower generation probabilities than equally common non-associated chains. The study listed approximately 150 TCR beta chains as associated with cytomegalovirus. Most TCR sequences were seen in very few donors, while some public TCRs were found in many individuals. In vitro tests confirmed that a few of the cytomegalovirus-associated TCR beta chains recognize cytomegalovirus antigens. A later genetic analysis associated a missense DCLRE1C variant with V-gene and J-gene trimming of TCR beta chains, and an independent cohort replicated the association. A later analysis associated approximately 17,000 TCR beta sequences with specific HLA alleles at a false discovery rate of 0.05. According to a later analysis, TCR association rates differed among HLA loci, with DRB1 alleles showing the most associated TCRs and HLA-C alleles showing the fewest. Immune exposure information for the cohort was limited to CMV serostatus. A cluster of highly shared sequence variants was judged likely to represent a technical artifact of the sequencing pipeline. Sequencing depth was assumed to be roughly uniform across donors in the presence/absence analyses, though that assumption may not hold. Because counts were too low, some 16 rarely observed V segments, including chromosome 9 orphons, were excluded from the earlier analysis of fewer than 650 of the donors. According to a later analysis, parvovirus B19, influenza, CMV and Epstein-Barr virus appeared linked to several top co-occurrence clusters.

The library was produced with the immunoSEQ multiplex PCR assay. For the multiplex PCR, a mixture combining 60 forward primers for TCR Vbeta segments and 13 reverse primers for TCR Jbeta segments was used. The CDR3 region of rearranged TCR beta genes was amplified from genomic DNA by a multiplex PCR assay. The amplified TCR beta libraries were sequenced on the Illumina HiSeq System as 87-base-pair reads. As for the original processing: In a later analysis, roughly 80 million unique TCR beta chains were counted across the approximately 670 repertoires, and roughly 10 million of these chains were shared by at least two donors. Raw reads were error-corrected and collapsed into unique sequences by a nearest-neighbor algorithm in which closely related sequences were merged to remove PCR and sequencing errors. Alignment of CDR3 sequences to IMGT reference sequences was used to assign V, D and J gene segments. For a sequence to be retained, a match of at least six nucleotides to both a V gene segment and a J gene segment was required. A rearrangement counted as productive if the CDR3 had no stop codons and remained in frame with V and J, and every other rearrangement counted as non-productive. CDR3 was defined according to IMGT convention as the region running from the second conserved V-encoded cysteine to the conserved J-encoded phenylalanine. In an earlier analysis of 550 to 650 of the donors, sequences lacking an unambiguous match to a single V gene segment were excluded. An earlier analysis of almost 600 of the donors classified V segments as functional when productive rearrangements were above 56.7% and as segregating when the standard deviation between donors was above 5%. A statistical classification framework was developed to diagnose cytomegalovirus status using the catalog of TCR beta chain sequences. A later analysis assigned V and J genes by comparing TCR nucleotide sequences with IMGT/GENE-DB human TR gene sequences. Using the TCRdist pipeline, a later analysis assigned CDR3 sequences along with most-parsimonious VDJ recombination scenarios. In a later analysis, each TCR beta chain was defined by its CDR3 amino acid sequence together with its V-gene family, and reads lacking a unique V-gene family were excluded. To address suspected cross-contamination and a sequencing artifact, a later analysis removed around 600 highly shared, low-generation-probability nucleotide sequences. In a later analysis, a clonal expansion index for each public chain was calculated from normalized within-repertoire ranks of inferred template counts. In a later analysis, generation probabilities were computed with a VDJ recombination model fitted to out-of-frame rearrangements, and the resulting probabilities were checked against IGoR. Hypergeometric tests were used in a later analysis to score TCR-TCR, TCR-HLA and TCR-CMV co-occurrence, with a repertoire-size bias correction applied to the TCR pairs. False discovery rates were estimated in a later analysis by permuting HLA or CMV assignments 20 times. In a later analysis, co-occurring TCRs were grouped using DBSCAN, and TCRdist sequence similarity was added for clustering within HLA-allele-positive subsets. For co-occurrence clustering, repertoires with fewer than 30,000 or more than 120,000 public chains were excluded, along with about five repertoires with anomalous nucleotide sharing. TCRdb mirrors the immuneACCESS table, restricted to in-frame sequences. Some clones are absent from its copies; in checked studies, under half trace to an unresolved V gene, and the reason for the others is unknown. V and J calls plus clone size are reproduced from that table; the DNA served to infer D and trimming. This sample comprises about 160,000 clones, roughly 80% of them detected only once. The ten largest clones add up to about 4.8% of the sample.

The cohort consisted of 650 to 700 healthy bone marrow donors. All cohort members were sampled while nominally healthy, although unrecorded immune exposures were likely present. The donor was CMV seronegative and was included in the group of a few hundred seronegative cohort members. A peripheral blood sample was provided by each donor, and peripheral blood mononuclear cells were used for TCR beta sequencing. The Qiagen DNeasy Blood Extraction Kit was used to extract genomic DNA from the blood cell samples. CDR3 length: 12 amino acids, cysteine to phenylalanine. The entry retains the CDR3 DNA only, 36 bases that are in frame from base 1. V loses 9 bases of germline sequence and J loses 5 bases, and the interval between the two ends is 13 bases. Based on the germline V gene, the CDR1 and CDR2 sequences are MGHDK and SYGVNS. This clone was picked up a small number of times. The specificity of this receptor is unknown. Base qualities are not provided; no much larger clone lies one nucleotide away.

This sequence was found in a young man in good health and CMV-seronegative. The chain is assembled from TRBV25-1 and TRBJ1-2, with no D gene named confidently. Specimen: PBMCs. The DNA sequence follows: TGTGCCAGTCAGGATCCGGGGTATGGCTACACCTTC. Its protein is CASQDPGYGYTF.